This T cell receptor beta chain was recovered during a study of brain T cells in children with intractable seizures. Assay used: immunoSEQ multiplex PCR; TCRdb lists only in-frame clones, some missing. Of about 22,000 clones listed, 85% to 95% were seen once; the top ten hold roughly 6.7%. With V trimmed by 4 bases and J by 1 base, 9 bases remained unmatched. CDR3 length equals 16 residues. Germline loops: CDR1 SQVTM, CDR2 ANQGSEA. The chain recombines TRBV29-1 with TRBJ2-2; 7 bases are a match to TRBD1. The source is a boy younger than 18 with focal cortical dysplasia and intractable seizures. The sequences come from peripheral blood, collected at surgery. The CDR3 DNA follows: TGCAGCGTTGCTCCGACAGGGACCAAGAACACCGGGGAGCTGTTTTTT. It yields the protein CSVAPTGTKNTGELFF.